This T cell receptor beta chain appears in the sequencing data of a study of blood T cell repertoires in COVID-19. Study-wide background: Italy, Spain and the United States were the sources of the convalescent and acute COVID-19 samples. Nucleic acid was either cDNA or gDNA, and it came from T cells, B-cell-depleted T cells, or PBMCs.

As handled by the study authors: Researchers report that nucleated cell counts were estimated from reference gene primer amplification. Sequencing was performed with immunoSEQ multiplex PCR; in TCRdb, only in-frame clones are kept and a portion is missing. The DNA gave D and trimming, while V, J and clone size come from that table. The sample yields 190,000 or so clones, approximately 89% seen once. Germline V CDR1 and CDR2: MNHEY, SVGAGI. V was clipped by 0 bases and J by 7 bases; unmatched bases: 3. This CDR3 comprises 15 residues. The J gene is TRBJ2-1, the V gene TRBV6-5; TRBD2 aligns across 10 bases. The clonotype comes from a woman under 40 with acute or convalescent COVID-19. The specimen was peripheral blood. CDR3 DNA: TGTGCCAGCAGTTACTCGAGCGGGAGGGTTAATGAGCAGTTCTTC. Its protein product is CASSYSSGRVNEQFF.